Following are 21 T cell receptor beta chains from one sample sequenced in a study of T cells in Graves' hyperthyroidism and ophthalmopathy (dated by TCRdb to about 2019). The library was made by multiplex PCR. The sample was run on an Illumina HiSeq 2000. The TCR beta CDR3 regions were amplified from RNA transcripts. The first round of RT-PCR for the TCR CDR3 was performed with the HTBI primer set and the Qiagen OneStep RT-PCR kit. Through fastp at Q25 and MiXCR, TCRdb rebuilt clones from the public reads, retaining in-frame beta chains. Rows are unified per CDR3 protein, each entry keeping the most common DNA and genes. In this sample the table shows around 380,000 distinct CDR3 sequences, roughly 12% of which occur a single time. In total, the top ten clones hold 20% to 25% of the sample. Source material: blood. All receptors come from a man aged 25-40 years with Graves' hyperthyroidism that later progressed to Graves' ophthalmopathy.

This clonotype has just a few counts. J is TRBJ1-1 and V is TRBV11-2; D unresolved. Looked up from germline, CDR1 is SGHAT and CDR2 is FQNNGV. V dropped 1 base and J dropped 4 bases, with 16 bases sitting between them. The length of the CDR3 is 16 residues. This CDR3 reads CASSLAGWGSGTEAFF. CDR3 DNA sequence: TGTGCCAGCAGCTTAGCGGGGTGGGGATCGGGCACTGAAGCTTTCTTT.

The V gene is TRBV7-9, the J gene TRBJ2-1, with TRBD2 matching 12 bases. This CDR3 has 15 residues. Losses at the gene ends were 5 bases for V and 7 bases for J; bases not matched to a gene: 6. In germline, CDR1 is SEHNR, CDR2 FQNEAQ (reference sequence). The CDR3 sequence: CASSDLAGGLNEQFF. Here the CDR3 DNA reads TGTGCCAGCAGCGACCTAGCGGGGGGGCTGAATGAGCAGTTCTTC.

This clonotype showed up many times. The rearrangement joins TRBV7-9 to TRBJ2-5; TRBD2 agrees at 9 bases. This CDR3 has 14 amino acids. V lost 5 bases, J lost 3 bases, and 4 bases stayed unmatched. Germline CDR1 SEHNR, CDR2 FQNEAQ (reference sequence). CDR3 amino acids: CASSLTSGEETQYF. The CDR3, as DNA: TGTGCCAGCAGCCTGACTAGCGGAGAAGAGACCCAGTACTTC.

This clonotype came up many times. This rearrangement joins TRBV6-1 to TRBJ1-1; TRBD1 agrees at 7 bases. V trimming: 6 bases; J trimming: 3 bases; junction bases outside the gene matches: 4. The CDR3 contains 13 residues. The germline V gene encodes CDR1 MNHNS and CDR2 SASEGT. The CDR3 nucleotides are TGTGCCAGCAGACACAGGGGCCACACTGAAGCTTTCTTT. Translating it yields CASRHRGHTEAFF.

This clonotype showed up many times. V usage is TRBV19 and J usage is TRBJ1-2; no clear D. The germline gives CDR1 LNHDA, CDR2 SQIVND (reference sequence). The V end was cut by 5 bases, the J end by 5 bases, with 18 bases between. The CDR3 has 15 residues. The CDR3 spells CASSPRTSWIYGYTF. In DNA, the CDR3 is TGTGCCAGTAGTCCACGGACCTCCTGGATTTATGGCTACACCTTC. Filled out from reference TRBV19 and TRBJ1-2, the complete variable domain reads DGGITQSPKYLFRKEGQNVTLSCEQNLNHDAMYWYRQDPGQGLRLIYYSQIVNDFQKGDIAEGYSVSREKKESFPLTVTSAQKNPTAFYLCASSPRTSWIYGYTFGSGTRLTVV.

The table lists this clonotype with many counts. The rearrangement joins TRBV10-1 to TRBJ2-5; D is perhaps TRBD1 (5 bases). The CDR3 is 14 residues long. Per germline, CDR1 WNHNN and CDR2 SYGVQD (reference sequence). Trimming pared 3 bases from V and 1 base from J, leaving 9 bases between. As DNA, the CDR3 is TGCGCCAGCAGTGAATCCAGGGCCCAAGAGACCCAGTACTTC. Translated, it gives CASSESRAQETQYF.

This clonotype was observed a handful of times. A read error may produce the germline difference seen at one junction end. The J gene is TRBJ1-2, the V gene TRBV5-1; the D gene is possibly TRBD1 (6 bases). Germline CDR1 is SGHRS and CDR2 is YFSETQ. The CDR3 is 15 residues long. Written as DNA, the CDR3 is TGCGCCAGCAGTTTGGGGGACACCGCTAACTATGGCTACACCTTC. Translating gives CASSLGDTANYGYTF.

This clonotype showed up just a few times. This chain joins TRBV20-1 and TRBJ1-1; TRBD1 is a possible D gene (6 bases). Trimming took off 2 bases at V and 6 bases at J, with 19 bases between the two ends. The CDR3 has 15 amino acids. Germline V gene lookup returns CDR1 DFQATT and CDR2 SNEGSKA (reference sequence). The CDR3 spells CSARFGGGRKAEAFF. CDR3 DNA: TGCAGTGCTAGATTTGGCGGGGGGCGCAAGGCTGAAGCTTTCTTT.

This chain uses TRBV28 with TRBJ1-5, with no clear D. The CDR3 is made up of 16 amino acids. Per the germline V gene, CDR1 is MDHEN and CDR2 is SYDVKM. Trimming took 1 base from V and 1 from J, leaving 11 bases between them. The CDR3: CASSLSRAGSNQPQHF. The CDR3 nucleotides are TGTGCCAGCAGTTTATCAAGGGCCGGGAGCAATCAGCCCCAGCATTTT.

This clonotype showed up many times. V is TRBV7-9 and J is TRBJ2-3; TRBD1 aligns across 7 bases. After removal of 4 bases from V and 8 bases from J, the junction contained 15 bases not matched to a gene. Germline assignment: CDR1 SEHNR and CDR2 FQNEAQ (reference sequence). The CDR3 contains 16 residues. CDR3 in amino acids: CASSSPDRNHIGTQYF. The CDR3 DNA sequence: TGTGCCAGCAGCTCCCCGGACAGGAACCATATCGGTACGCAGTATTTT.

This clonotype was detected ten times or more. The V gene is TRBV18, the J gene TRBJ1-1; 9 positions match TRBD1. Germline V gives CDR1 KGHSH, CDR2 LQKENI. CDR3 length equals 15 residues. V lost 6 bases and J lost 6; bases outside the gene matches: 11. The CDR3 DNA is TGTGCCAGCTCCCCCCCAGGGACAGGGAGGGCTGAAGCTTTCTTT. Protein product: CASSPPGTGRAEAFF.

Comment on this clonotype: This clone may be a read error of a much larger clone one base away. The chain has TRBV5-6 and TRBJ2-5; D ambiguous. The germline V gene has CDR1 SGHDT and CDR2 YYEEEE. This CDR3 is built from 15 residues. DNA for the CDR3: TGTGCCAGCAGCGTTCTCGGGCAGATTCAAGAGACCCAGTGCTTC. Encoded protein: CASSVLGQIQETQCF.

This clonotype was detected a few times. The genes are TRBV7-9 and TRBJ2-1; D possibly corresponds to TRBD2 (6 bases). CDR3 size: 15 residues. Trimming shortened V by 7 bases and J by 4 bases, and 17 bases separated the two germline ends. Per the germline V gene, CDR1 is SEHNR and CDR2 is FQNEAQ (reference sequence). The CDR3 is CASTPGGLRYNEQFF. CDR3 sequence (DNA): TGTGCCAGCACCCCAGGAGGGTTGAGGTACAATGAGCAGTTCTTC.

This clonotype showed up many times. The chain links TRBV20-1 to TRBJ1-1; TRBD1 matches at 7 bases. There are 14 residues in the CDR3. CDR1 DFQATT and CDR2 SNEGSKA come from the germline V gene (reference sequence). Trimming at V came to 1 base and at J to 5 bases, leaving 7 bases not matched to a gene. As DNA, the CDR3 is TGCAGTGCTAGAGGTTCACAGGGGCGAACTGAAGCTTTCTTT. This codes for CSARGSQGRTEAFF.

In its sample, this clonotype was seen a few times. The chain uses TRBV12-3 or TRBV12-4 and TRBJ1-6; TRBD1 might be the D (5 bases). The V end lost 6 bases, the J end lost 6 bases, and 18 bases lay between the germline ends. The CDR3 consists of 16 residues. The CDR3 nucleotides read TGTGCCAGCAGGGTGGCAGGGTCAAGCTTTAATTCACCCCTCCACTTT. Translated, it gives CASRVAGSSFNSPLHF.

This clonotype was found once. The chain has TRBV7-6 and TRBJ2-1, with a possible D match to TRBD1 (6 bases). V lost 0 bases to trimming and J lost 6 bases, with 12 bases between them. The CDR3 totals 15 residues. Germline V gene data show CDR1 as SGHVS and CDR2 as FNYEAQ. The CDR3 bases are TGTGCCAGCAGCTTAGCGTACAGGGAAAGCAATGAGCAGTTCTTC. Translation: CASSLAYRESNEQFF.

This clonotype appeared many times. The chain's CDR3 is CASSLAGPPNTEAFF. CDR3 sequence (DNA): TGCGCCAGCAGCTTGGCGGGACCGCCGAACACTGAAGCTTTCTTT. J is TRBJ1-1 and V is TRBV5-1, with a weak D call TRBD1 (5 bases). The V gene's germline CDR1 is SGHRS and CDR2 YFSETQ. CDR3 length equals 15 residues. Trimming shortened V by 0 bases and J by 1 base, and 10 bases separated the two germline ends.

This chain uses TRBV6-1 with TRBJ1-1; D gene unclear. V gave up 7 bases and J gave up 1 base, with 13 bases separating them. This CDR3 has 14 residues. Per the germline V gene, CDR1 is MNHNS and CDR2 is SASEGT. The CDR3 protein is CASIVHLTNTEAFF. The DNA for the CDR3 is TGTGCCAGCATTGTACATCTTACGAACACTGAAGCTTTCTTT.

The table lists this clonotype with many counts. The CDR3 sequence is CAISERSQETQYF. The CDR3 DNA sequence: TGTGCCATCAGTGAGCGATCTCAAGAGACCCAGTACTTC. The V call is TRBV10-3, the J call TRBJ2-5; D gene unclear. CDR1 and CDR2 (germline): ENHRY, SYGVKD. The germline V and J ends were trimmed by 2 bases and 2 bases, with 6 bases remaining between them. The length of the CDR3 is 13 residues.

This clonotype was detected many times. The V call is TRBV20-1, the J call TRBJ1-6; 7 bases fit TRBD1. V shed 5 bases, J shed 2 bases, and the junction held 6 bases outside the gene matches. CDR3 length: 15 amino acids. Germline loops: CDR1 DFQATT, CDR2 SNEGSKA (reference sequence). The CDR3 loop is CSARDSKAYNSPLHF. Written as DNA, the CDR3 is TGCAGTGCTCGGGACAGCAAAGCCTATAATTCACCCCTCCACTTT.

This clonotype was counted ten times or more. The chain links TRBV28 to TRBJ1-1, with no clear D. Germline CDR1 and CDR2: MDHEN and SYDVKM. The CDR3 totals 13 residues. Trimming took 4 bases from V and 10 from J, leaving 16 bases between them. The CDR3 DNA sequence: TGTGCCAGCAGTTCGGTGGCCCCTCGGGGAGCTTTCTTT. Encoded protein: CASSSVAPRGAFF.